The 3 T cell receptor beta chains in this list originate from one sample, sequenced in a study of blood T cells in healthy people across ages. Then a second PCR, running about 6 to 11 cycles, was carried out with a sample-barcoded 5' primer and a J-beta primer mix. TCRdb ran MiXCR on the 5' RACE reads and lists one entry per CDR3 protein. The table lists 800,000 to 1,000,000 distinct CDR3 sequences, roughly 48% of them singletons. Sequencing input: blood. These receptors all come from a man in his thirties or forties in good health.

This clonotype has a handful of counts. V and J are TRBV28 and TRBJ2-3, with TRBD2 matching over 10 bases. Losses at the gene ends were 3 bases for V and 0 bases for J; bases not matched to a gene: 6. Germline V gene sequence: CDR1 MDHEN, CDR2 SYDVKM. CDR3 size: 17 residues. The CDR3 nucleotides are TGTGCCAGCAGTTTGGCTAGCGGGGGATCTAGCACAGATACGCAGTATTTT. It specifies CASSLASGGSSTDTQYF.

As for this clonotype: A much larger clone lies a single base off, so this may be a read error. CDR3 protein: CANSLLAGMRETQYF. CDR3 bases: TGTGCCAACAGCTTACTAGCGGGGATGAGAGAGACCCAGTACTTC. The chain employs TRBV7-9 and TRBJ2-5, with 10 positions matching TRBD2. This CDR3 comprises 15 residues. CDR1 is SEHNR and CDR2 is FQNEAQ in the germline V gene (reference sequence).

CDR3: CASSSTGGSHQPQHF. The CDR3 DNA follows: TGCGCCAGCAGCTCGACAGGGGGTAGTCATCAGCCCCAGCATTTT. The V and J genes are TRBV5-1 and TRBJ1-5; 9 nucleotides align to TRBD1. The CDR3 is 15 amino acids. Germline V gene data show CDR1 as SGHRS and CDR2 as YFSETQ. Germline trimming cut 3 bases from V and 5 bases from J; bases unmatched to any gene: 6. The full variable domain, completed using reference TRBV5-1 and TRBJ1-5, is KAGVTQTPRYLIKTRGQQVTLSCSPISGHRSVSWYQQTPGQGLQFLFEYFSETQRNKGNFPGRFSGRQFSNSRSEMNVSTLELGDSALYLCASSSTGGSHQPQHFGDGTRLSIL.